A single sample is the source of the 18 T cell receptor beta chains below, sequenced in a study of blood T cells in healthy people across ages. A second PCR, run for about 7 to 12 cycles, used a sample-barcoded 5' primer plus a J-beta primer mix. TCRdb used MiXCR to reprocess the 5' RACE reads, holding one entry per CDR3 protein. The data contain about 1.6 million distinct CDR3 sequences, about 35% of them singletons. Sequenced sample: blood. These receptors all stem from a woman younger than 45 in good health.

This clonotype has more than one count but fewer than ten. This chain uses TRBV6-1 with TRBJ2-5; TRBD2 is a possible D gene (6 bases). CDR1 and CDR2 from the germline V gene are MNHNS and SASEGT. This CDR3 region has 14 residues. V gave up 5 bases and J gave up 1 base, with 11 bases separating them. CDR3 DNA: TGTGCCAGCAGTATTCGGACTACCCAAGAGACCCAGTACTTC. Its protein is CASSIRTTQETQYF.

Only a few counts were recorded for this clonotype. The chain employs TRBV29-1 and TRBJ1-1; D gene ambiguous. Germline lookup yields CDR1 SQVTM and CDR2 ANQGSEA. This CDR3 contains 10 residues. Trimming removed 6 bases at V and 13 bases at J, with 15 bases between. In DNA, the CDR3 is TGCAGCGTGGATACCGGGCTTGGTTTCTTT. It specifies CSVDTGLGFF.

This clonotype has only a few counts. This chain joins TRBV20-1 and TRBJ2-1; TRBD2 matches at 9 bases. The V segment lost 6 bases and the J segment 4 bases; nucleotides outside the gene matches: 10. The CDR3 totals 15 residues. The V gene's germline CDR1 is DFQATT and CDR2 SNEGSKA (reference sequence). This CDR3 is CSARTIAGAYNEQFF. In nucleotides, the CDR3 is TGCAGTGCCCGGACCATAGCGGGGGCGTACAATGAGCAGTTCTTC.

The chain is built from TRBV12-3 or TRBV12-4 and TRBJ2-5; 8 nucleotides line up with TRBD1. The V gene end was trimmed by 3 bases and the J gene end by 3 bases; junction bases not matched to a gene: 6. CDR3 size: 15 residues. This chain's CDR3 is CASSFPRGREETQYF. Here the CDR3 DNA reads TGTGCCAGCAGTTTCCCCAGGGGGCGCGAAGAGACCCAGTACTTC.

Comments on this clonotype: No conserved phenylalanine or tryptophan ends this CDR3, so it is likely a read error. CDR3 nucleotides: TGCAGTGCCAGAATCACTTTTCTGGAGCAGTTCTCC. Protein: CSARITFLEQFS. The chain employs TRBV20-1 and TRBJ2-1; D remains unclear. Germline V gene data show CDR1 as DFQATT and CDR2 as SNEGSKA (reference sequence). Trimming shortened V by 6 bases and J by 10 bases, and 16 bases separated the two germline ends. This CDR3 spans 12 amino acids.

In this sample, this clonotype turned up a few times. The chain links TRBV15 to TRBJ2-1; possible D gene TRBD2, 5 bases. Germline CDR1 reads LNHNV; CDR2 reads YYDKDF (reference sequence). Between the trimmed V and J ends, which lost 5 bases and 5 bases, there was a span of 10 bases. The CDR3 loop spans 13 amino acids. For the CDR3, the DNA is TGTGCCACCAGCGGCGACTATGACAATGAGCAGTTCTTC. It is translated as CATSGDYDNEQFF.

The chain is built from TRBV27 and TRBJ2-7; D not certain. CDR1 and CDR2 from the germline V gene are MNHEY and SMNVEV (reference sequence). V was cut by 3 bases and J by 5 bases, with 14 bases left in between. This CDR3 spans 14 amino acids. The CDR3 loop is CASSFPTLIDEQYF. In DNA form, the CDR3 reads TGTGCCAGCAGTTTCCCGACTCTGATAGACGAGCAGTACTTC.

V gene TRBV9 combines with J gene TRBJ2-3, with 11 bases identical to TRBD2. The CDR3 has 17 residues. V trimming: 1 base; J trimming: 4 bases; junction bases outside the gene matches: 8. Per germline, CDR1 SGDLS and CDR2 YYNGEE. The CDR3 here is CASSVMASGGIADTQYF. CDR3 coding DNA: TGTGCCAGCAGCGTAATGGCTAGCGGGGGGATCGCAGATACGCAGTATTTT.

This clonotype was counted between two and nine times. V is TRBV5-1 and J is TRBJ2-3, with TRBD1 as a possible D gene (5 bases). The CDR3 covers 15 residues. V lost 0 bases, J lost 4 bases, and 12 bases lay in between. Germline lookup yields CDR1 SGHRS and CDR2 YFSETQ. CDR3 DNA: TGCGCCAGCAGCTTGGCAGGCAGGGAAGCAGATACGCAGTATTTT. Translated: CASSLAGREADTQYF.

Concerning this clonotype itself: Given the absence of the conserved phenylalanine or tryptophan at the CDR3 end, a read error is likely. V and J are TRBV7-3 and TRBJ2-1; 10 bases map to TRBD2. There are 18 residues in the CDR3. The junction had 12 bases not matched to a gene; V was cut back by 4 bases and J by 3 bases. Germline CDR1 and CDR2: SGHTA and FQGTGA. CDR3 amino acids: CASSSPGRRTSGYNEQFV. The CDR3 nucleotides are TGTGCCAGCAGCTCCCCCGGGCGTAGGACTAGCGGCTACAATGAGCAGTTCGTC.

This clonotype was recorded at least ten times. The chain combines TRBV5-1 with TRBJ2-7; 9 bases are shared with TRBD1. The V segment lost 5 bases and the J segment 7 bases; nucleotides outside the gene matches: 4. CDR1 is SGHRS and CDR2 is YFSETQ in the germline V gene. This CDR3 has 12 residues. The CDR3 DNA follows: TGCGCCAGCAGACTGGGACAGGGTGAGCAGTACTTC. Encoded protein: CASRLGQGEQYF.

This clonotype was seen a handful of times. The chain joins TRBV6-5 to TRBJ2-1, with D perhaps matching TRBD1 or TRBD2 (5 bases each). Trimming shortened V by 7 bases and J by 7 bases, and 17 bases separated the two germline ends. The germline V gene encodes CDR1 MNHEY and CDR2 SVGAGI. The CDR3 consists of 14 residues. DNA of the CDR3: TGTGCCAGCACCGACTCTGGGGGTTTGAATGAGCAGTTCTTC. This codes for CASTDSGGLNEQFF.

The rearrangement joins TRBV11-2 to TRBJ2-7, with D perhaps TRBD1 (9 bases). CDR1 SGHAT and CDR2 FQNNGV come from the germline V gene. This CDR3 has 15 residues. Trimming left V 5 bases short and J 3 bases short, with 17 bases between. DNA of the CDR3: TGTGCCAGCAGCCGGGACAGGGCGGGGGGCTACGAGCAGTACTTC. Protein: CASSRDRAGGYEQYF.

This clonotype showed up just once. The chain links TRBV27 to TRBJ1-2; 7 bases agree with TRBD1. The J segment lost 3 bases and the V segment lost 6 bases, leaving 13 bases of the junction unmatched. CDR3 size: 16 residues. Per the germline V gene, CDR1 is MNHEY and CDR2 is SMNVEV (reference sequence). As DNA, the CDR3 is TGTGCCAGCAGAACCACTTCCTCGGGACAGCACTATGGCTACACCTTC. Translated, it gives CASRTTSSGQHYGYTF.

This clonotype was picked up a small number of times. V and J are TRBV7-9 and TRBJ1-5, with D perhaps matching TRBD1 (6 bases). The germline V gene has CDR1 SEHNR and CDR2 FQNEAQ (reference sequence). The germline V and J ends were trimmed by 5 bases and 5 bases, with 10 bases remaining between them. The length of the CDR3 is 13 residues. The CDR3: CASSLQGYQPQHF. For the CDR3, the DNA is TGTGCCAGCAGCCTTCAGGGGTATCAGCCCCAGCATTTT.

This chain joins TRBV7-8 and TRBJ1-1; TRBD1 might be the D (5 bases). V lost 6 bases and J 4 bases, leaving 12 bases between the germline ends. The germline CDR1 and CDR2 sequences are SGHVS and FQNEAQ. The CDR3 has 13 amino acids. CDR3 sequence reads: CASRTEFRTEAFF. DNA of the CDR3: TGTGCCAGCAGGACAGAGTTCCGCACTGAAGCTTTCTTT.

This clonotype appeared many times. The chain links TRBV6-6 to TRBJ2-1, with 8 bases identical to TRBD2. This CDR3 has 16 amino acids. V was pared by 6 bases and J by 0 bases, with 7 bases of the junction left unmatched. Looked up from germline, CDR1 is MNHNY and CDR2 is SVGAGI (reference sequence). This CDR3 reads CASRRLAQSSYNEQFF. The CDR3, as DNA: TGTGCCAGCAGGAGACTAGCGCAGAGCTCCTACAATGAGCAGTTCTTC.

The V and J genes are TRBV6-5 and TRBJ2-1, with 7 bases identical to TRBD2. The germline CDR1 and CDR2 sequences are MNHEY and SVGAGI. Trimming cost V 5 bases and J 4 bases; bases outside gene matches: 5. The length of the CDR3 is 14 residues. CDR3 residues: CASSRGSRYNEQFF. CDR3 DNA: TGTGCCAGCAGTCGCGGGAGCCGTTACAATGAGCAGTTCTTC.